Shown below are 7 T cell receptor beta chains from a single sample sequenced in a study of T cell repertoires in cytomegalovirus infection. TCRdb reprocessed the reads with MiXCR, giving one entry per CDR3 protein. The sample carries about 300,000 distinct CDR3 sequences, 9.6% recorded once. Material: PBMCs. The receptors were sampled from a human donor in good health (CMV status not recorded). Some clones in this sample may be carry-over from other donors' samples.

There are many counts of this clonotype. The rearrangement uses TRBV6-2 or TRBV6-3 and TRBJ2-1; D remains unclear. This CDR3 is built from 14 residues. Between the trimmed V and J ends, which lost 6 bases and 9 bases, there was a span of 18 bases. Germline V gene data show CDR1 as MNHEY and CDR2 as SVGEGT. The CDR3 is CASRSRTGPSEQFF. CDR3 coding DNA: TGTGCCAGCAGATCTCGGACGGGCCCATCTGAGCAGTTCTTC.

A word on this clonotype: A much more abundant neighbour one base away suggests this may be a read error. The V call is TRBV27, the J call TRBJ2-7; D is ambiguous. V lost 3 bases to trimming and J lost 4 bases, with 16 bases between them. The CDR3 has 15 residues. CDR1 is MNHEY and CDR2 is SMNVEV in the germline V gene (reference sequence). The CDR3 DNA is TGTGCCAGCAGTTTGGACCAACGAACCCCTTACGAGCAGTACGTC. Translating it yields CASSLDQRTPYEQYV.

This clonotype showed up many times. The V call is TRBV4-2, the J call TRBJ2-1; possibly TRBD2 for D (6 bases). The ends were cut back, 0 bases at V and 1 base at J, with 16 bases in the middle. The CDR3 is 18 amino acids. In germline, CDR1 is LGHNA, CDR2 YNFKEQ. Here the CDR3 DNA reads TGTGCCAGCAGCCAAGAAATCCCCCGGCGGGGATCCTACAATGAGCAGTTCTTC. This encodes CASSQEIPRRGSYNEQFF.

The sample holds a few counts of this clonotype. The CDR3 is CSARDDSSGNTIYF. The CDR3 DNA reads TGCAGTGCTAGAGATGACAGCTCTGGAAACACCATATATTTT. The chain is built from TRBV20-1 and TRBJ1-3, with D possibly TRBD1 on 5 matching bases. Per germline, CDR1 DFQATT and CDR2 SNEGSKA (reference sequence). The CDR3 consists of 14 residues. Deletions cut 0 bases from V and 0 bases from J, with 6 bases between.

This clonotype was picked up many times. The chain is built from TRBV7-9 and TRBJ1-2, with D unresolved. Trimming took off 3 bases at V and 0 bases at J, with 8 bases between the two ends. The CDR3 has 14 amino acids. CDR1 is SEHNR, CDR2 FQNEAQ, per germline (reference sequence). The CDR3 reads CASSFPTANYGYTF. In DNA, the CDR3 is TGTGCCAGCAGCTTCCCGACCGCTAACTATGGCTACACCTTC.

This clonotype was detected ten times or more. The V and J genes are TRBV7-2 and TRBJ2-5; 8 nucleotides align to TRBD2. The V gene's germline CDR1 is SGHTA and CDR2 FQGNSA. This CDR3 is built from 15 residues. V dropped 5 bases and J dropped 7; count of bases not matched to a gene: 12. CDR3 in amino acids: CASSPPGTRGGTQYF. In DNA form, the CDR3 reads TGTGCCAGCAGCCCTCCGGGGACTAGGGGCGGGACCCAGTACTTC.

This chain uses TRBV6-6 with TRBJ2-7, with 8 nucleotides matching TRBD2. Germline V CDR1 and CDR2: MNHNY, SVGAGI (reference sequence). This CDR3 spans 15 amino acids. Germline trimming cut 5 bases from V and 4 bases from J; bases unmatched to any gene: 10. This CDR3 is CASSTGGGLGYEQYV. In DNA, the CDR3 is TGTGCCAGCAGTACCGGGGGGGGCCTCGGGTACGAGCAGTACGTC.